These 29 T cell receptor beta chains were sequenced from one sample in a study of blood T cell repertoires in COVID-19. Assay: immunoSEQ multiplex PCR; the TCRdb copy retains only in-frame clones and omits some. The data contain over 200,000 clones, around 80% of them singletons. Sequenced material: peripheral blood. Receptors were obtained from a woman aged 40 to 50 with acute or convalescent COVID-19.

The genes are TRBV2 and TRBJ2-2, with D maybe TRBD1 (5 bases). The CDR3 loop spans 13 amino acids. The ends were cut back, 5 bases at V and 5 bases at J, with 9 bases in the middle. The germline V gene encodes CDR1 SNHLY and CDR2 FYNNEI. CDR3 nucleotide sequence: TGTGCCAGCAGTAGGCAGGGAACCGGGGAGCTGTTTTTT. Protein sequence: CASSRQGTGELFF.

This chain connects TRBV9 to TRBJ2-7, with TRBD1 identical over 7 bases. Germline trimming cut 4 bases from V and 3 bases from J; bases unmatched to any gene: 10. This CDR3 comprises 15 residues. Germline CDR1 is SGDLS and CDR2 is YYNGEE. The DNA for the CDR3 is TGTGCCAGCAGCTACCGGGACAGTTTCTACTACGAGCAGTACTTC. This codes for CASSYRDSFYYEQYF.

The CDR3: CASSPQGAQHQPQHF. CDR3 nucleotide sequence: TGTGCCAGCAGCCCTCAGGGTGCACAGCATCAGCCCCAGCATTTT. The J gene is TRBJ1-5, the V gene TRBV7-2, with D maybe TRBD1 (5 bases). Looked up from germline, CDR1 is SGHTA and CDR2 is FQGNSA. The CDR3 length is 15 residues. Deletions cut 5 bases from V and 5 bases from J, with 16 bases between.

The chain carries TRBV7-7 and TRBJ2-1, with a weak D call TRBD2 (5 bases). Deletions cut 1 base from V and 9 bases from J, with 10 bases between. Germline CDR1 is SSHAT and CDR2 is FNYEAQ (reference sequence). This CDR3 is built from 13 residues. CDR3 in amino acids: CASSLDLAAEQFF. The CDR3 DNA reads as TGTGCCAGCAGCTTAGATCTAGCCGCTGAGCAGTTCTTC.

This chain connects TRBV6-1 to TRBJ2-3, with D possibly matching TRBD1 (6 bases). Germline V lookup: CDR1 MNHNS, CDR2 SASEGT. Trimming shortened V by 4 bases and J by 4 bases, and 21 bases separated the two germline ends. CDR3 length equals 17 residues. CDR3 bases: TGTGCCAGCAGTGGTGTCGGCTGGGACACCCTGGCAGATACGCAGTATTTT. It codes for CASSGVGWDTLADTQYF.

V is TRBV6-5 and J is TRBJ2-3; TRBD2 might be the D (6 bases). The CDR3 is 12 amino acids. The V and J ends lost 8 bases and 7 bases respectively, with 13 bases between them. The germline V gene encodes CDR1 MNHEY and CDR2 SVGAGI. The CDR3 nucleotides read TGTGCCAGCTCGGGGGTACGGAATACGCAGTATTTT. Translation: CASSGVRNTQYF.

V gene TRBV7-6 combines with J gene TRBJ2-5; the match to TRBD2 covers 7 bases. J gave up 3 bases and V 2 bases, and 12 bases lay outside the gene matches. The CDR3 sequence is 17 residues long. The germline gives CDR1 SGHVS, CDR2 FNYEAQ. CDR3 coding DNA: TGTGCCAGCAGCTTAAATCCGGGAGGCCAACTCAAAGAGACCCAGTACTTC. Encoded protein: CASSLNPGGQLKETQYF.

Details on this clone: This specimen includes other DNA sequences encoding the same CDR3. J is TRBJ1-3 and V is TRBV30; D uncertain. CDR3 length: 15 amino acids. CDR1 is GTSNPN, CDR2 SVGIG, per germline (reference sequence). Trimming removed 0 bases from V and 0 bases from J, with 9 bases in between. This CDR3 is CAWSVPAFSGNTIYF. DNA for the CDR3: TGTGCCTGGAGTGTACCTGCGTTCTCTGGAAACACCATATATTTT.

The V and J genes are TRBV20-1 and TRBJ1-1; no clear D gene. CDR3 length: 11 residues. The V gene's germline CDR1 is DFQATT and CDR2 SNEGSKA (reference sequence). V was pared by 3 bases and J by 1 base, with 3 bases between. CDR3 nucleotide sequence: TGCAGTGCTAGCTCGAACACTGAAGCTTTCTTT. Translation gives CSASSNTEAFF.

This rearrangement joins TRBV14 to TRBJ2-5, with D maybe TRBD1 (5 bases). V lost 1 base and J lost 5, with 11 bases in between. The germline V gene has CDR1 SGHDN and CDR2 FVKESK. This CDR3 is built from 14 residues. CDR3: CASSQVGRAETQYF. The CDR3 bases are TGTGCCAGCAGCCAAGTCGGCAGGGCGGAGACCCAGTACTTC.

This chain uses TRBV5-1 with TRBJ2-1, with TRBD2 matching 10 bases. This CDR3 comprises 17 residues. CDR1 is SGHRS and CDR2 is YFSETQ in the germline V gene. V lost 4 bases, J lost 0 bases, and 7 bases stayed unmatched. The DNA of the CDR3 is TGCGCCAGCAGCCCGACGGCTAGCGGGGGCTCCTACAATGAGCAGTTCTTC. It yields the protein CASSPTASGGSYNEQFF.

J is TRBJ1-2 and V is TRBV5-1; D gene ambiguous. The germline V and J ends were trimmed by 4 bases and 2 bases, with 21 bases remaining between them. The length of the CDR3 is 17 residues. CDR1 is SGHRS and CDR2 is YFSETQ in the germline V gene. The CDR3 coding sequence is TGCGCCAGCAGCGCCCACCCGTCCGGCGGAATAAACTATGGCTACACCTTC. As protein: CASSAHPSGGINYGYTF.

This clone occurred once. This chain uses TRBV20-1 with TRBJ2-3; 7 bases line up with TRBD2. Germline V gene lookup returns CDR1 DFQATT and CDR2 SNEGSKA (reference sequence). V gave up 3 bases and J gave up 6 bases; unmatched junction bases: 12. The CDR3 is made up of 15 amino acids. CDR3 sequence (DNA): TGCAGTGCTAGTGGGAAGCGGGGAAGCATGGATACGCAGTATTTT. Its protein is CSASGKRGSMDTQYF.

The chain recombines TRBV29-1 with TRBJ2-7, with TRBD1 matching over 7 bases. The CDR3 extends over 14 amino acids. The J segment lost 2 bases and the V segment lost 4 bases, leaving 8 bases of the junction unmatched. Germline CDR1 is SQVTM and CDR2 is ANQGSEA. CDR3 nucleotide sequence: TGCAGCGTTGTAACTGGGACAGCCCCCTACGAGCAGTACTTC. This encodes CSVVTGTAPYEQYF.

The chain links TRBV6-2 or TRBV6-3 to TRBJ2-1, with 14 bases that match TRBD2. With V trimmed by 1 base and J by 1 base, 3 bases remained unmatched. Germline assignment: CDR1 MNHEY and CDR2 SVGEGT. This CDR3 contains 18 residues. This CDR3 reads CASSYFWTSGRSYNEQFF. The CDR3 nucleotides are TGTGCCAGCAGTTACTTCTGGACTAGCGGGAGGTCCTACAATGAGCAGTTCTTC.

V gene TRBV21-1 combines with J gene TRBJ2-4; the table names TRBD1, a call not compared with the DNA. TRBV21-1 is given as a pseudogene. The CDR3 is 17 amino acids. CDR3 region: CASSKEFGQVAKNIQYF. In DNA form, the CDR3 reads TGTGCCAGCAGCAAAGAATTTGGACAGGTAGCCAAAAACATTCAGTACTTC.

This clone was seen a few times. The gene calls are TRBV3-1 (or the pseudogene TRBV3-2) and TRBJ1-2; no reliable D call. This CDR3 is built from 12 residues. CDR1 is LGHDT, CDR2 YNNKEL, per germline (reference sequence). Trimming pared 2 bases from V and 3 bases from J, leaving 4 bases between. The CDR3 here is CASSQSDYGYTF. For the CDR3, the DNA is TGTGCCAGCAGCCAATCGGACTATGGCTACACCTTC.

This clone was detected only a few times. CDR3 protein: CATSVPGDTGELFF. In DNA, the CDR3 is TGTGCCACCAGTGTCCCGGGGGACACCGGGGAGCTGTTTTTT. V usage is TRBV24-1 and J usage is TRBJ2-2, with D tentatively TRBD2 (6 bases). The V gene's germline CDR1 is KGHDR and CDR2 SFDVKD. The CDR3 is made up of 14 amino acids. Trimming cost V 5 bases and J 3 bases, with 9 bases left between them.

The CDR3 DNA reads TGTGCCAGCAGCGTAGATCCTCCGGGACTTATAACAGATACGCAGTATTTT. Protein sequence: CASSVDPPGLITDTQYF. The chain carries TRBV9 and TRBJ2-3, with a possible D match to TRBD2 (6 bases). Germline V gene lookup returns CDR1 SGDLS and CDR2 YYNGEE. V was trimmed by 0 bases and J by 3 bases, leaving 17 bases between them. This CDR3 spans 17 amino acids.

The CDR3 nucleotides read TGCAGCGTTGAAACAGGGGTTACTGAAGCTTTCTTT. Translation: CSVETGVTEAFF. The chain couples TRBV29-1 to TRBJ1-1, with TRBD1 matching over 7 bases. Unmatched junction bases numbered 2, after V lost 2 bases and J lost 5 bases. The CDR3 is made up of 12 amino acids. CDR1 is SQVTM, CDR2 ANQGSEA, per germline. The full variable domain, its missing parts supplied by reference TRBV29-1 and TRBJ1-1, is SAVISQKPSRDICQRGTSLTIQCQVDSQVTMMFWYRQQPGQSLTLIATANQGSEATYESGFVIDKFPISRPNLTFSTLTVSNMSPEDSSIYLCSVETGVTEAFFGQGTRLTVV.

This clone was detected once. The chain recombines TRBV30 with TRBJ2-2; TRBD2 agrees at 7 bases. CDR1 and CDR2 from the germline V gene are GTSNPN and SVGIG (reference sequence). CDR3 length equals 14 residues. V lost 2 bases and J lost 3; bases outside the gene matches: 3. CDR3 sequence: CAWSLAEDTGELFF. CDR3 DNA sequence: TGTGCCTGGAGTCTAGCGGAGGACACCGGGGAGCTGTTTTTT.

CDR3 coding DNA: TGTGCCAGTAGTATCGAGGGGGCGCGAGAGACCCAGTACTTC. Amino acid sequence: CASSIEGARETQYF. The rearrangement uses TRBV19 and TRBJ2-5; 7 bases line up with TRBD1. J lost 4 bases, V lost 3 bases, and 5 bases had no gene match. The germline CDR1 and CDR2 sequences are LNHDA and SQIVND (reference sequence). CDR3 length: 14 amino acids.

CDR3 coding DNA: TGTGCCAGCAGCGTAGGACCCGGCAGAGGAGCCTTCACAGATACGCAGTATTTT. Its translation: CASSVGPGRGAFTDTQYF. The genes are TRBV9 and TRBJ2-3; D is unresolved. The V end was cut by 0 bases, the J end by 2 bases, with 19 bases between. The germline V gene encodes CDR1 SGDLS and CDR2 YYNGEE. The CDR3 is 18 residues long.

The chain joins TRBV11-2 to TRBJ2-1; maybe TRBD2 (5 bases). The germline V and J ends were trimmed by 0 bases and 5 bases, with 11 bases remaining between them. The CDR3 consists of 15 residues. The germline CDR1 and CDR2 sequences are SGHAT and FQNNGV. The CDR3 here is CASSLDPGLNNEQFF. The CDR3 DNA reads TGTGCCAGCAGCTTAGATCCCGGACTGAACAATGAGCAGTTCTTC. The variable domain in full, completed from reference TRBV11-2 and TRBJ2-1, reads EAGVAQSPRYKIIEKRQSVAFWCNPISGHATLYWYQQILGQGPKLLIQFQNNGVVDDSQLPKDRFSAERLKGVDSTLKIQPAKLEDSAVYLCASSLDPGLNNEQFFGPGTRLTVL.

This chain joins TRBV5-1 and TRBJ2-3, with 7 bases that match TRBD1. The germline CDR1 and CDR2 sequences are SGHRS and YFSETQ. V was pared by 5 bases and J by 0 bases, with 0 bases of the junction left unmatched. The CDR3 length is 13 residues. This CDR3 is CASRGQSTDTQYF. CDR3 in DNA: TGCGCCAGCAGGGGACAGAGCACAGATACGCAGTATTTT.

This sequence joins TRBV3-1 (or the pseudogene TRBV3-2) and TRBJ2-4; TRBD1 agrees at 8 bases. The CDR3 extends over 20 amino acids. Germline V gives CDR1 LGHDT, CDR2 YNNKEL (reference sequence). Unmatched junction bases numbered 17, after V lost 4 bases and J lost 0 bases. CDR3: CASSLRKGRGPLKAKNIQYF. The CDR3 DNA sequence: TGTGCCAGCAGCCTCCGCAAGGGCAGGGGGCCCTTAAAAGCCAAAAACATTCAGTACTTC.

The CDR3 nucleotides are TGTGCCAGCAGCTTGGTACAGGGTACGGCTTTCTTT. Translation: CASSLVQGTAFF. This sequence joins TRBV5-6 and TRBJ1-1, with TRBD1 as a possible D gene (6 bases). The CDR3 runs 12 residues. The germline CDR1 and CDR2 sequences are SGHDT and YYEEEE. Trimming shortened V by 0 bases and J by 11 bases, and 11 bases separated the two germline ends.

This clone was detected only a few times. The rearrangement links TRBV18 to TRBJ1-2; perhaps TRBD1 as D (5 bases). Germline V gives CDR1 KGHSH, CDR2 LQKENI. V dropped 4 bases and J dropped 3 bases, with 18 bases sitting between them. CDR3 length: 16 amino acids. The CDR3 loop is CASSLTQGGGDYGYTF. The CDR3 nucleotides are TGTGCCAGCTCACTTACACAAGGAGGAGGGGACTATGGCTACACCTTC. Full variable domain (remainder filled in from reference TRBV18 and TRBJ1-2): NAGVMQNPRHLVRRRGQEARLRCSPMKGHSHVYWYRQLPEEGLKFMVYLQKENIIDESGMPKERFSAEFPKEGPSILRIQQVVRGDSAAYFCASSLTQGGGDYGYTFGSGTRLTVV.

The chain has TRBV12-3 or TRBV12-4 and TRBJ1-2; D is ambiguous. This CDR3 has 13 residues. V lost 3 bases, J lost 3 bases, and 8 bases lay in between. This chain's CDR3 is CASSFSGYYGYTF. The CDR3 DNA reads TGTGCCAGCAGTTTTTCGGGGTACTATGGCTACACCTTC.